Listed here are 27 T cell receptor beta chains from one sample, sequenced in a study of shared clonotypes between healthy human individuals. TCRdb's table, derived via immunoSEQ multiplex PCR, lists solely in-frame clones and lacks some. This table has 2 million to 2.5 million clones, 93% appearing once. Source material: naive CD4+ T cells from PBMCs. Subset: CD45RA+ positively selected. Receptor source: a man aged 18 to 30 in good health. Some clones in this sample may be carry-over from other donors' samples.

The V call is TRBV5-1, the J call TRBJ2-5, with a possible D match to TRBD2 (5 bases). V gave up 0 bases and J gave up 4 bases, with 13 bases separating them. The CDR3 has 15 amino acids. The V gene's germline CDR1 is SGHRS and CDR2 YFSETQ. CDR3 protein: CASSLGATRGETQYF. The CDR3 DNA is TGCGCCAGCAGCTTGGGGGCGACCCGGGGAGAGACCCAGTACTTC.

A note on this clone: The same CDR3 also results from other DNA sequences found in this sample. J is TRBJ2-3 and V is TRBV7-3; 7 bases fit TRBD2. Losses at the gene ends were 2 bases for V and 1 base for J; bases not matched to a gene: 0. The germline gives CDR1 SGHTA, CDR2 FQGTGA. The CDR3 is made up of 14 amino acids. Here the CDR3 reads CASSLRGGTDTQYF. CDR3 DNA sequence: TGTGCCAGCAGCTTACGGGGGGGCACAGATACGCAGTATTTT.

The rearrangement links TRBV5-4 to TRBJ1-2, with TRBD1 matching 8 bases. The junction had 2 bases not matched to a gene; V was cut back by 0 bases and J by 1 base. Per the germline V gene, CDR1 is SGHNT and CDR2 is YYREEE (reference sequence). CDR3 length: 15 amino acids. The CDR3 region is CASSLADRGNYGYTF. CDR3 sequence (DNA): TGTGCCAGCAGCTTGGCCGACAGGGGTAACTATGGCTACACCTTC.

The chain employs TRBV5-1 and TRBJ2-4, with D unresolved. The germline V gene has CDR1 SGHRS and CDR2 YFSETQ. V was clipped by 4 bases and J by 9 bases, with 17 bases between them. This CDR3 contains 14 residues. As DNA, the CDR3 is TGCGCCAGCAGCCCGGGTGGCTTTCCGGGCATTCAGTACTTC. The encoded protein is CASSPGGFPGIQYF.

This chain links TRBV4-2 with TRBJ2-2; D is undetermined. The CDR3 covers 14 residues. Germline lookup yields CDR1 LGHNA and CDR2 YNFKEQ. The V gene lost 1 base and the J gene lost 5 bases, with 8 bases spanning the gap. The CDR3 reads CASSQALGTGELFF. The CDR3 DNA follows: TGTGCCAGCAGCCAAGCCCTAGGTACCGGGGAGCTGTTTTTT.

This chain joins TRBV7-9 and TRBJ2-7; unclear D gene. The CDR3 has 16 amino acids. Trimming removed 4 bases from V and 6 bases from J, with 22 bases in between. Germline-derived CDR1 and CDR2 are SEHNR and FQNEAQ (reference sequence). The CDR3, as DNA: TGTGCCAGCAGCTCCCTGTATCCTCGCGGAGCCGGCGAGCAGTACTTC. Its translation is CASSSLYPRGAGEQYF. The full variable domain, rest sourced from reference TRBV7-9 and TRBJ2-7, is DTGVSQNPRHKITKRGQNVTFRCDPISEHNRLYWYRQTLGQGPEFLTYFQNEAQLEKSRLLSDRFSAERPKGSFSTLEIQRTEQGDSAMYLCASSSLYPRGAGEQYFGPGTRLTVT.

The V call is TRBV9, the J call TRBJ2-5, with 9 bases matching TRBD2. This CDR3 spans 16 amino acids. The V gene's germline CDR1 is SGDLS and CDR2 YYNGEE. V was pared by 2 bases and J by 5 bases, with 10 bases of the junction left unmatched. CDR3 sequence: CASSVLGSGSLETQYF. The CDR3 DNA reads TGTGCCAGCAGCGTTTTAGGTAGCGGGAGCTTGGAGACCCAGTACTTC.

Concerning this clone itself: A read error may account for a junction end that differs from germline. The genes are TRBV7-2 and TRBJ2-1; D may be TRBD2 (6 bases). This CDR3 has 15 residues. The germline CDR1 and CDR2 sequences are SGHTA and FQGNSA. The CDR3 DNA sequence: TGTGCCAGCACCTTAGGAGGGGTTACCTACAATGAGCAGTTCTTC. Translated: CASTLGGVTYNEQFF.

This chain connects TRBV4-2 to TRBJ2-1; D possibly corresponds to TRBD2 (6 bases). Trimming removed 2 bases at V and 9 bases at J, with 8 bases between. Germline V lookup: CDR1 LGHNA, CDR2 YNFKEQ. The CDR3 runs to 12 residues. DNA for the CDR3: TGTGCCAGCAGCCAATCAGCGGGTGAGCAGTTCTTC. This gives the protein CASSQSAGEQFF.

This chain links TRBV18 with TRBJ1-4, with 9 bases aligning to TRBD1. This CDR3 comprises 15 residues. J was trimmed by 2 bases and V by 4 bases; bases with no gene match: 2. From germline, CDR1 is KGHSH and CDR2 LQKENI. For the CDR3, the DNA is TGTGCCAGCTCACGTGGGACAGGGACTAATGAAAAACTGTTTTTT. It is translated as CASSRGTGTNEKLFF.

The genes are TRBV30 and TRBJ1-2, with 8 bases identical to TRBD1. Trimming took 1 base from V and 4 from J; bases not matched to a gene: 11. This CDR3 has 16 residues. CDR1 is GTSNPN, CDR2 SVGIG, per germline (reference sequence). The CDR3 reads CAWSAKTTGGGYGYTF. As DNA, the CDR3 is TGTGCCTGGAGTGCCAAAACCACAGGGGGAGGCTATGGCTACACCTTC.

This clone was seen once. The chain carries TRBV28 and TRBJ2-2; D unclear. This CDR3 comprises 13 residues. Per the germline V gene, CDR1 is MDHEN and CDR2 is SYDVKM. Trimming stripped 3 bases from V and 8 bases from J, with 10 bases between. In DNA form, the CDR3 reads TGTGCCAGCAGTTTTAAGCTTCTGGGGGAGCTGTTTTTT. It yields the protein CASSFKLLGELFF.

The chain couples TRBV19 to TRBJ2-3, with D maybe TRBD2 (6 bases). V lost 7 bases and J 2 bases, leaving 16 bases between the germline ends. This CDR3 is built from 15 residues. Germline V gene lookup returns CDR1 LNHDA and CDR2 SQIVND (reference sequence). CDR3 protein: CASKRRDLITDTQYF. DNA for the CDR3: TGTGCCAGTAAGAGGCGGGACTTGATCACAGATACGCAGTATTTT.

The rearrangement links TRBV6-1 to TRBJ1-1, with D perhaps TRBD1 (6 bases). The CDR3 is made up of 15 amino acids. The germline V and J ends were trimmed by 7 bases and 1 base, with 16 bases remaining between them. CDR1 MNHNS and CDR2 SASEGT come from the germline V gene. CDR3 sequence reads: CASTSTPGQNTEAFF. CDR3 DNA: TGTGCCAGCACTTCGACCCCGGGACAGAACACTGAAGCTTTCTTT.

CDR3: CASSHIDRVVSRNTEAFF. The CDR3 nucleotides are TGCGCCAGCAGTCATATTGACAGGGTGGTTTCTAGGAACACTGAAGCTTTCTTT. The rearrangement uses TRBV4-1 and TRBJ1-1, with TRBD1 matching 7 bases. Germline V gene sequence: CDR1 MGHRA, CDR2 YSYEKL. The CDR3 consists of 18 residues. J was trimmed by 1 base and V by 6 bases; bases with no gene match: 17.

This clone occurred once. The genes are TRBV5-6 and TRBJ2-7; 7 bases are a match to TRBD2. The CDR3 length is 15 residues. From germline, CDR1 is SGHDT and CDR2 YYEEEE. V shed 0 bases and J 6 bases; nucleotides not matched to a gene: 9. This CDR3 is CASSLGTRDAGEQYF. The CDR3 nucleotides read TGTGCCAGCAGCTTGGGGACTAGGGATGCCGGCGAGCAGTACTTC.

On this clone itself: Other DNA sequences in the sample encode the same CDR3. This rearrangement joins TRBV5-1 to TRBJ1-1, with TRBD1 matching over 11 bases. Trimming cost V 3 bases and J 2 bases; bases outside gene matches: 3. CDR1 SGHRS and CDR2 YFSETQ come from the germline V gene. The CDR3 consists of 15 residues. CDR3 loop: CASSSRTGGNTEAFF. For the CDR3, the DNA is TGCGCCAGCAGCTCTCGGACAGGGGGCAACACTGAAGCTTTCTTT.

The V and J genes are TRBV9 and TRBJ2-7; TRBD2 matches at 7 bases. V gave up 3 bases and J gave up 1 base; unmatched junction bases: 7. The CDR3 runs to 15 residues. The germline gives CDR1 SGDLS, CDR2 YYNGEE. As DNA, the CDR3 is TGTGCCAGCAGCGAGGGGCGGGAGACGTCCTACGAGCAGTACTTC. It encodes CASSEGRETSYEQYF.

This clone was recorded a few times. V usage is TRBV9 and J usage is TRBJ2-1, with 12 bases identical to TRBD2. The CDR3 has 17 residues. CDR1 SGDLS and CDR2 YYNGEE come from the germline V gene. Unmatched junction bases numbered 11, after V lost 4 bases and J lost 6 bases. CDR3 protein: CASSSRLAGVLGNEQFF. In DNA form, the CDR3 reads TGTGCCAGCAGCTCCCGACTAGCGGGAGTGCTCGGCAATGAGCAGTTCTTC. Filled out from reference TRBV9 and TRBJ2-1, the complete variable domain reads DSGVTQTPKHLITATGQRVTLRCSPRSGDLSVYWYQQSLDQGLQFLIQYYNGEERAKGNILERFSAQQFPDLHSELNLSSLELGDSALYFCASSSRLAGVLGNEQFFGPGTRLTVL.

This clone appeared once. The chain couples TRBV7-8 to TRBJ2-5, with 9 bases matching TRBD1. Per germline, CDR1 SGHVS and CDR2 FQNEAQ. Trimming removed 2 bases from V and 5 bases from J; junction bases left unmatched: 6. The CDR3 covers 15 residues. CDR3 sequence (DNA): TGTGCCAGCAGCTTATTGGGACAGGGAATGGAGACCCAGTACTTC. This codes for CASSLLGQGMETQYF.

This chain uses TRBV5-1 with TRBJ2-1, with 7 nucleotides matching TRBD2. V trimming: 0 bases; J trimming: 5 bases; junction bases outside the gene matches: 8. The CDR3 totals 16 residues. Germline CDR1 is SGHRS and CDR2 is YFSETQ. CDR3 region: CASSLEISSGHNEQFF. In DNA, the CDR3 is TGCGCCAGCAGCTTGGAAATTTCTAGCGGACACAATGAGCAGTTCTTC.

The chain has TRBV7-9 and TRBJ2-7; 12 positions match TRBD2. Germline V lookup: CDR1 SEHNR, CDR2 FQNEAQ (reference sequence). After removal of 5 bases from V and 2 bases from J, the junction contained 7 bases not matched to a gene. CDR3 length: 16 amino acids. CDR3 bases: TGTGCCAGCAGCCTGGGGACTAGCGGGTTTCCCTACGAGCAGTACTTC. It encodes CASSLGTSGFPYEQYF.

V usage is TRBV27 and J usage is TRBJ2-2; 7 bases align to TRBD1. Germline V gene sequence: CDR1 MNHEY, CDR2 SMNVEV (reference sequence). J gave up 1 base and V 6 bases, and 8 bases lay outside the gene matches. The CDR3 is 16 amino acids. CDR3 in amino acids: CASRPPGQLNTGELFF. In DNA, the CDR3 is TGTGCCAGCAGACCACCGGGACAGCTGAACACCGGGGAGCTGTTTTTT.

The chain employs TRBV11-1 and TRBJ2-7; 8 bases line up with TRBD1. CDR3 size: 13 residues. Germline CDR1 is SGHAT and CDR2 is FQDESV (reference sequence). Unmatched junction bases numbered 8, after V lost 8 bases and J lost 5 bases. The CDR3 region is CASAEPGGNEQYF. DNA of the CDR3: TGTGCCAGCGCCGAACCAGGGGGCAACGAGCAGTACTTC.

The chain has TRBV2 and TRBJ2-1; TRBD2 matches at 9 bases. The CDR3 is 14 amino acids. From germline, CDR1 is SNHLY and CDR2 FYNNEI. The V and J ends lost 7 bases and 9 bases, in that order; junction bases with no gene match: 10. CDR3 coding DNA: TGTGCCAGCAACCAAAACGGCGGGAGGGGTGAGCAGTTCTTC. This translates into CASNQNGGRGEQFF.

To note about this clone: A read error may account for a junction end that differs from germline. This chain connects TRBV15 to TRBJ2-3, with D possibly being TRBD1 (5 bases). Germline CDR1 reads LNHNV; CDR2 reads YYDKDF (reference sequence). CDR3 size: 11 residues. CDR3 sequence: CATSRGGTAVF. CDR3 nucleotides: TGTGCCACCAGCAGAGGGGGCACCGCTGTGTTC.

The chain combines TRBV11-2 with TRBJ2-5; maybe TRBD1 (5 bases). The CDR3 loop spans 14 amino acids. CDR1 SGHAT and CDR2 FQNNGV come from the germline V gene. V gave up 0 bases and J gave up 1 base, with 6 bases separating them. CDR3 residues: CASSLDRVQETQYF. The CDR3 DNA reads TGTGCCAGCAGCTTAGACAGGGTCCAAGAGACCCAGTACTTC.